Below, 28 T cell receptor beta chains from the same sample are listed, as sequenced in a study of yellow fever vaccine responses in identical twins. Via MiXCR, TCRdb re-called the RT-PCR reads, giving one row per CDR3 protein. The sample yields 25,000 or so distinct CDR3 sequences, around four fifths seen once. The sample consisted of T cells from blood (PBMCs), unsorted or a sorted subset (not recorded which), taken before or after yellow fever vaccination (not recorded which). These receptors came from a woman younger than 35 who received the yellow fever vaccine.

This sequence joins TRBV12-3 or TRBV12-4 and TRBJ2-4; D may be TRBD1 (6 bases). Trimming cost V 5 bases and J 0 bases, with 14 bases left between them. The CDR3 sequence is 16 residues long. This CDR3 is CASSTGQSIAKNIQYF. The CDR3 DNA sequence: TGTGCCAGCAGTACCGGACAGTCGATAGCCAAAAACATTCAGTACTTC.

The CDR3 loop reads CASSDIGAEAFF. DNA for the CDR3: TGTGCCAGTAGTGACATTGGGGCTGAAGCTTTCTTT. The chain joins TRBV19 to TRBJ1-1; unclear D gene. The germline gives CDR1 LNHDA, CDR2 SQIVND (reference sequence). V lost 5 bases and J 6 bases, leaving 10 bases between the germline ends. CDR3 length: 12 amino acids.

This rearrangement joins TRBV20-1 to TRBJ2-3, with 10 bases that match TRBD2. There are 14 residues in the CDR3. The V gene end was trimmed by 6 bases and the J gene end by 0 bases; junction bases not matched to a gene: 3. Germline CDR1 is DFQATT and CDR2 is SNEGSKA (reference sequence). The CDR3 is CSAPSGGSTDTQYF. The CDR3 DNA follows: TGCAGTGCCCCTAGCGGGGGTAGCACAGATACGCAGTATTTT.

This clonotype appeared once. The chain recombines TRBV29-1 with TRBJ2-3; either TRBD1 or TRBD2 may supply D (5 bases each). Trimming took 6 bases from V and 1 from J, leaving 14 bases between them. Germline loops: CDR1 SQVTM, CDR2 ANQGSEA. The length of the CDR3 is 14 residues. The CDR3 DNA reads as TGCAGCGTCACACGGGGCCCTGGCACAGATACGCAGTATTTT. Its protein product is CSVTRGPGTDTQYF.

The chain couples TRBV11-1 to TRBJ2-4; D ambiguous. Trimming cost V 1 base and J 0 bases, with 7 bases left between them. The CDR3 is 15 residues long. Germline V CDR1 and CDR2: SGHAT, FQDESV (reference sequence). CDR3 region: CASSLGRIAKNIQYF. The CDR3 DNA is TGTGCCAGCAGCTTAGGACGAATAGCCAAAAACATTCAGTACTTC.

The chain combines TRBV20-1 with TRBJ1-6; D not resolved. Trimming cost V 3 bases and J 2 bases, with 8 bases left between them. The germline gives CDR1 DFQATT, CDR2 SNEGSKA (reference sequence). This CDR3 comprises 14 residues. The CDR3 coding sequence is TGCAGTGCTAGGGAGGTTGCCTATAATTCACCCCTCCACTTT. It codes for CSAREVAYNSPLHF.

This clonotype showed up just a few times. J is TRBJ2-7 and V is TRBV18, with D perhaps assigned TRBD1 or TRBD2 (6 bases each). This CDR3 is built from 15 residues. Per germline, CDR1 KGHSH and CDR2 LQKENI. With 3 bases removed from V and 6 bases from J, the gap between germline ends came to 18 bases. The CDR3 here is CASSPPGAARGEQYF. The CDR3 coding sequence is TGTGCCAGCTCACCCCCGGGGGCAGCTAGGGGCGAGCAGTACTTC. The whole variable domain, filled in from reference TRBV18 and TRBJ2-7, reads NAGVMQNPRHLVRRRGQEARLRCSPMKGHSHVYWYRQLPEEGLKFMVYLQKENIIDESGMPKERFSAEFPKEGPSILRIQQVVRGDSAAYFCASSPPGAARGEQYFGPGTRLTVT.

The chain employs TRBV25-1 and TRBJ2-1, with 8 bases that match TRBD2. CDR1 MGHDK and CDR2 SYGVNS come from the germline V gene. Trimming took 6 bases from V and 6 from J; bases not matched to a gene: 4. The CDR3 runs to 13 residues. In DNA, the CDR3 is TGTGCCAGCAGGCGCCGGGGGGGCAATGAGCAGTTCTTC. This codes for CASRRRGGNEQFF.

This chain links TRBV29-1 with TRBJ2-1, with D possibly being TRBD2 (5 bases). This CDR3 contains 11 residues. Per the germline V gene, CDR1 is SQVTM and CDR2 is ANQGSEA. The V gene lost 6 bases and the J gene lost 9 bases, with 12 bases spanning the gap. The CDR3 nucleotides read TGCAGCGTGAGGGATCAGGTTGAGCAGTTCTTC. As protein: CSVRDQVEQFF.

V gene TRBV29-1 combines with J gene TRBJ2-5; no clear D gene. Germline loops: CDR1 SQVTM, CDR2 ANQGSEA. The length of the CDR3 is 14 residues. Trimming left V 5 bases short and J 5 bases short, with 18 bases between. The CDR3: CSVRITEFGETQYF. CDR3 sequence (DNA): TGCAGCGTTAGGATAACAGAATTTGGGGAGACCCAGTACTTC.

This chain's CDR3 is CASSFINSPLHF. The CDR3 region has the DNA TGTGCCAGCAGTTTCATTAATTCACCCCTCCACTTT. The rearrangement uses TRBV12-3 or TRBV12-4 and TRBJ1-6, with unresolved D. CDR3 length equals 12 residues. The germline V and J ends were trimmed by 3 bases and 6 bases, with 3 bases remaining between them.

On this clonotype itself: A junction boundary mismatches the germline segment, possibly from a read error. V and J are TRBV11-2 and TRBJ1-4; the D is unclear. The CDR3 contains 15 residues. Germline V CDR1 and CDR2: SGHAT, FQNNGV. CDR3 in DNA: TGTGCCAGCAGCCGGGTGGGCGCAACTAATGAAAACCTGTTTTTT. Encoded protein: CASSRVGATNENLFF.

The J gene is TRBJ2-5, the V gene TRBV11-1; tentatively, D is TRBD2 (5 bases). V lost 2 bases and J lost 2, with 9 bases in between. Germline assignment: CDR1 SGHAT and CDR2 FQDESV (reference sequence). This CDR3 has 14 residues. CDR3 protein: CASSLFRDQETQYF. The CDR3 bases are TGTGCCAGCAGCTTATTCCGGGATCAAGAGACCCAGTACTTC.

The chain has TRBV11-1 and TRBJ2-1, with TRBD2 matching 9 bases. The CDR3 sequence is 15 residues long. Germline values: CDR1 SGHAT, CDR2 FQDESV (reference sequence). V lost 8 bases and J lost 9; bases outside the gene matches: 14. This CDR3 reads CASGELAGLPTEQFF. DNA for the CDR3: TGTGCCAGCGGTGAACTAGCGGGCCTCCCGACTGAGCAGTTCTTC.

Remarks on this clonotype: A read error is likely, as this CDR3 ends without the conserved phenylalanine or tryptophan. The rearrangement joins TRBV2 to TRBJ1-2, with D unclear. In germline, CDR1 is SNHLY, CDR2 FYNNEI. Trimming took off 4 bases at V and 4 bases at J, with 7 bases between the two ends. The CDR3 runs to 12 residues. In DNA form, the CDR3 reads TGTGCCAGCAGTGCGTCGGGCTATGGCTACACCTTA. This sequence encodes CASSASGYGYTL.

V gene TRBV29-1 combines with J gene TRBJ1-5, with no clear D. V lost 3 bases, J lost 5 bases, and 5 bases lay in between. CDR3 length equals 11 residues. Germline CDR1 is SQVTM and CDR2 is ANQGSEA. CDR3 coding DNA: TGCAGCGTTGACGGGCATCAGCCCCAGCATTTT. Its translation: CSVDGHQPQHF.

This clonotype was seen a handful of times. The chain uses TRBV27 and TRBJ2-2; D remains unclear. Germline assignment: CDR1 MNHEY and CDR2 SMNVEV (reference sequence). Between the trimmed V and J ends, which lost 1 base and 0 bases, there was a span of 9 bases. The CDR3 covers 16 residues. The CDR3 region is CASSLYRVANTGELFF. The CDR3, as DNA: TGTGCCAGCAGTTTATATAGGGTTGCGAACACCGGGGAGCTGTTTTTT.

This chain uses TRBV15 with TRBJ1-1; D remains ambiguous. The CDR3 is 14 residues long. In germline, CDR1 is LNHNV, CDR2 YYDKDF (reference sequence). V lost 5 bases and J 0 bases, leaving 10 bases between the germline ends. The CDR3 coding sequence is TGTGCCACCAGCGTACAGATCATGAACACTGAAGCTTTCTTT. Amino acids: CATSVQIMNTEAFF.

The chain employs TRBV5-4 and TRBJ2-7; possible D gene TRBD1, 6 bases. Germline-derived CDR1 and CDR2 are SGHNT and YYREEE (reference sequence). This CDR3 comprises 15 residues. Trimming left V 0 bases short and J 2 bases short, with 12 bases between. In DNA form, the CDR3 reads TGTGCCAGCAGCTTGGGTGCAGGGGATACCTACGAGCAGTACTTC. Translation gives CASSLGAGDTYEQYF.

The J gene is TRBJ1-1, the V gene TRBV5-1; D is unresolved. Trimming removed 0 bases from V and 0 bases from J, with 6 bases in between. The CDR3 runs 14 residues. Germline V gene lookup returns CDR1 SGHRS and CDR2 YFSETQ. The CDR3 loop is CASSLGYVNTEAFF. CDR3 bases: TGCGCCAGCAGCTTGGGATACGTGAACACTGAAGCTTTCTTT.

The rearrangement joins TRBV28 to TRBJ1-1; D might be TRBD1 (5 bases). Between the trimmed V and J ends, which lost 2 bases and 2 bases, there was a span of 6 bases. The CDR3 is 13 residues long. CDR1 is MDHEN, CDR2 SYDVKM, per germline. In DNA form, the CDR3 reads TGTGCCAGCAGTTTACAGGGCAACACTGAAGCTTTCTTT. As protein: CASSLQGNTEAFF.

This clonotype appeared a few times. The J gene is TRBJ1-2, the V gene TRBV2; D perhaps matches TRBD1 (6 bases). Looked up from germline, CDR1 is SNHLY and CDR2 is FYNNEI. Trimming removed 7 bases at V and 3 bases at J, with 12 bases between. The CDR3 is 13 amino acids. The CDR3 nucleotides are TGTGCCAGCATAGGGGGGCAGTACTATGGCTACACCTTC. It translates to CASIGGQYYGYTF.

The chain carries TRBV5-1 and TRBJ2-3; 7 bases are a match to TRBD2. The CDR3 has 15 residues. The V segment lost 2 bases and the J segment 2 bases; nucleotides outside the gene matches: 5. The germline V gene encodes CDR1 SGHRS and CDR2 YFSETQ. The CDR3 coding sequence is TGCGCCAGCAGCTTCTTCAGCGGGAACACAGATACGCAGTATTTT. The encoded protein is CASSFFSGNTDTQYF.

The rearrangement links TRBV7-6 to TRBJ2-1; no reliable D call. Germline loops: CDR1 SGHVS, CDR2 FNYEAQ. This CDR3 has 12 amino acids. V lost 2 bases, J lost 7 bases, and 6 bases lay in between. The CDR3 DNA reads as TGTGCCAGCAGCTTACAGTGGAATGAGCAGTTCTTC. This translates into CASSLQWNEQFF. Variable domain in full (rest from reference TRBV7-6 and TRBJ2-1): GAGVSQSPRYKVTKRGQDVALRCDPISGHVSLYWYRQALGQGPEFLTYFNYEAQQDKSGLPNDRFSAERPEGSISTLTIQRTEQRDSAMYRCASSLQWNEQFFGPGTRLTVL.

J is TRBJ2-3 and V is TRBV29-1; D remains ambiguous. V was pared by 3 bases and J by 3 bases, with 7 bases between. Germline CDR1 and CDR2: SQVTM and ANQGSEA. This CDR3 comprises 12 residues. CDR3 nucleotides: TGCAGCGTTGAGGCTGATACAGATACGCAGTATTTT. As protein: CSVEADTDTQYF.

The V gene is TRBV28, the J gene TRBJ2-6; 7 nucleotides align to TRBD1. The CDR3 totals 15 residues. In germline, CDR1 is MDHEN, CDR2 SYDVKM. V shed 7 bases, J shed 4 bases, and the junction held 7 bases outside the gene matches. CDR3 protein: CASTPTGLGANVLTF. The CDR3 DNA reads as TGTGCCAGCACCCCGACAGGGTTAGGGGCCAACGTCCTGACTTTC.

This sequence joins TRBV25-1 and TRBJ1-6; unclear D gene. V lost 8 bases, J lost 7 bases, and 12 bases lay in between. From germline, CDR1 is MGHDK and CDR2 SYGVNS. The CDR3 totals 13 residues. DNA for the CDR3: TGTGCCAGCCTTTCTGGAGGAAATTCACCCCTCCACTTT. Translated, it gives CASLSGGNSPLHF.

This sequence joins TRBV10-3 and TRBJ2-1, with D possibly TRBD1 on 6 matching bases. CDR1 is ENHRY and CDR2 is SYGVKD in the germline V gene. This CDR3 has 16 residues. Trimming cost V 6 bases and J 5 bases, with 20 bases left between them. The CDR3 here is CAISANTGLGDNEQFF. The CDR3 DNA is TGTGCCATCAGCGCCAATACAGGGCTCGGGGACAATGAGCAGTTCTTC.